The following is a T cell receptor (beta chain) sequence with its context. The antigen remains unidentified. The source of the sample is a study of beta chain features in type 1 diabetes. V lost 1 base and J lost 2, with 18 bases in between. The CDR3 has 18 amino acids. The germline V gene encodes CDR1 SGDLS and CDR2 YYNGEE. Regarding the study as a whole: Significant though moderate, a shortening of TCRB CDR3s appeared in all four CD4+ subsets of Type 1 diabetes patients.

What was sequenced were expressed TCRB transcripts, since all of the isolated RNA had been reverse transcribed. Some clones are missing from TCRdb's copy, which holds only in-frame ones; the method was immunoSEQ multiplex PCR. This table holds hundreds of thousands of clones, 13% found once. The source is a man in his late teens or twenties with type 1 diabetes. Sequenced input: naive CD4+ T cells from blood. The chain has TRBV9 and TRBJ2-2; a weak D match, TRBD2 (5 bases). Here the CDR3 reads CASSVSGRQPKNTGELFF. CDR3 nucleotides: TGTGCCAGCAGCGTAAGCGGCCGCCAACCGAAAAACACCGGGGAGCTGTTTTTT.